The present T cell receptor (beta chain) was sequenced within a study of blood T cells in healthy people across ages. Remarks on this clonotype: What it recognizes is unknown.

Study-wide findings and caveats: Roughly linear declines in TCR beta diversity per million T cells occurred with age. When set beside aged donors, long-lived donors presented more naive CD4+ cells and higher diversity.

With each sample, at least 5.5 micrograms of total RNA were extracted. J lost 6 bases, V lost 6 bases, and 4 bases had no gene match. CDR3 length equals 14 residues. Per the germline V gene, CDR1 is SNHLY and CDR2 is FYNNEI. Primed by a sample-barcoded 5' primer and a J-beta primer mix, a second PCR proceeded for 7 to 11 cycles. A tag from a template-switch adaptor with 12 random nucleotides marked each cDNA molecule. TCRdb redid the calling of the 5' RACE reads with MiXCR, one entry per CDR3 protein. Of about 1.4 million distinct CDR3 sequences listed, 59% were seen once; the top ten hold over 5.5%. Input material: blood. The chain is built from TRBV2 and TRBJ1-5, with TRBD1 matching 11 bases. This clonotype was obtained from a man younger than 30 in good health. Written as DNA, the CDR3 is TGTGCCAGCAGGGACAGGGGGCTTTCTCAGCCCCAGCATTTT. Translating it yields CASRDRGLSQPQHF. Full variable domain (missing parts from reference TRBV2 and TRBJ1-5): EPEVTQTPSHQVTQMGQEVILRCVPISNHLYFYWYRQILGQKVEFLVSFYNNEISEKSEIFDDQFSVERPDGSNFTLKIRSTKLEDSAMYFCASRDRGLSQPQHFGDGTRLSIL.